The clone carrying this TCR beta chain was observed a single time. The target antigen is unknown. The CDR3 length is 19 residues. With 5 bases removed from V and 0 bases from J, the gap between germline ends came to 23 bases. The germline gives CDR1 SGHAT, CDR2 FQNNGV. The data were taken from a study of shared clonotypes between healthy human individuals. Study outcomes and limitations: Donor scarcity curtailed the genetic and exposure-history diversity represented herein.

TCRdb's copy holds only in-frame clones and misses some; the assay was immunoSEQ multiplex PCR. This table has about 1,500,000 clones, 95% to 97% appearing once. The chain links TRBV11-2 to TRBJ1-3; no clear D. The origin of this receptor is a man aged 25-45 years in good health. Sample: naive CD4+ T cells sorted from blood. Subset in this sample: CD45RA+ positively selected. The CDR3, as DNA: TGTGCCAGCAGCACCTTGAACCCCTTAGAACTGATCTCTGGAAACACCATATATTTT. It is translated as CASSTLNPLELISGNTIYF.